The 26 T cell receptor beta chains listed next were all sequenced from one sample in a study of control samples from healthy donors and cancer patients (dated by TCRdb to the early 2020s). The library was generated by the immunoSEQ multiplex PCR assay. TCRdb carries this immuneACCESS record with in-frame sequences only. Its versions omit some clonotypes, under half of them owing to an unresolved V gene in the studies checked, with the rest unexplained. The sample table contains about 120,000 clones; only one count was recorded for roughly nine tenths of them. Of the sample, 30% to 40% falls within the top ten clones. The sample comprised blood. All receptors derive from a man in his forties or fifties in good health.

V gene TRBV7-2 combines with J gene TRBJ1-2; 7 nucleotides line up with TRBD1. Germline V gene data show CDR1 as SGHTA and CDR2 as FQGNSA. After removal of 4 bases from V and 6 bases from J, the junction contained 11 bases not matched to a gene. This CDR3 has 15 amino acids. CDR3 region: CASSSDAGGRNGYTF. CDR3 nucleotides: TGTGCCAGCAGCTCCGATGCAGGGGGAAGGAATGGCTACACCTTC.

V is TRBV27 and J is TRBJ1-2; D is perhaps TRBD1 (6 bases). Between the trimmed V and J ends, which lost 5 bases and 0 bases, there was a span of 13 bases. Germline CDR1 is MNHEY and CDR2 is SMNVEV (reference sequence). The CDR3 is 15 amino acids. The CDR3 sequence: CASSIRAGANYGYTF. CDR3 coding DNA: TGTGCCAGCAGTATTCGGGCAGGGGCTAACTATGGCTACACCTTC.

The V gene is TRBV11-3, the J gene TRBJ2-2; D is unclear. CDR1 is SGHNT and CDR2 is YENEEA in the germline V gene. The germline V and J ends were trimmed by 5 bases and 2 bases, with 15 bases remaining between them. The CDR3 extends over 16 amino acids. CDR3 nucleotide sequence: TGTGCCAGCAGCCCCGTCTCCAGACATAACACCGGGGAGCTGTTTTTT. Its translation: CASSPVSRHNTGELFF. The variable domain in full, with the rest retrieved from reference TRBV11-3 and TRBJ2-2, is EAGVVQSPRYKIIEKKQPVAFWCNPISGHNTLYWYLQNLGQGPELLIRYENEEAVDDSQLPKDRFSAERLKGVDSTLKIQPAELGDSAVYLCASSPVSRHNTGELFFGEGSRLTVL.

The chain has TRBV10-3 and TRBJ2-7; 12 positions agree with TRBD2. Germline V gene lookup returns CDR1 ENHRY and CDR2 SYGVKD. The CDR3 consists of 16 residues. V was clipped by 3 bases and J by 2 bases; unmatched bases: 5. In DNA form, the CDR3 reads TGTGCCATCAGTGACGAGGGACTAGCGGGCACCTACGAGCAGTACTTC. It specifies CAISDEGLAGTYEQYF.

The rearrangement links TRBV7-2 to TRBJ2-7, with D hard to call. The length of the CDR3 is 15 residues. Trimming pared 1 base from V and 0 bases from J, leaving 10 bases between. CDR1 and CDR2 (germline): SGHTA, FQGNSA. This CDR3 is CASSLGAFSSYEQYF. DNA of the CDR3: TGTGCCAGCAGCTTAGGGGCGTTTAGCTCCTACGAGCAGTACTTC.

This sequence joins TRBV24-1 and TRBJ1-5; a weak D match, TRBD1 (6 bases). CDR1 is KGHDR and CDR2 is SFDVKD in the germline V gene. V dropped 4 bases and J dropped 6 bases, with 12 bases sitting between them. CDR3 length equals 14 residues. The CDR3 bases are TGTGCCACCAGTGAAGGGGGGCAGGGTCAGCCCCAGCATTTT. Translating gives CATSEGGQGQPQHF.

The chain recombines TRBV4-3 with TRBJ1-6, with no clear D. Per germline, CDR1 LGHNA and CDR2 YSLEER. V was clipped by 1 base and J by 10 bases, with 5 bases between them. The CDR3 consists of 12 residues. CDR3 amino acids: CASSQVGSPLHF. The CDR3 region has the DNA TGCGCCAGCAGCCAAGTAGGGTCACCCCTCCACTTT.

This clone was counted a few times. The J gene is TRBJ2-7, the V gene TRBV10-3; TRBD2 matches at 15 bases. The ends lost 6 bases at V and 2 bases at J; junction bases unmatched: 2. CDR3 length: 15 amino acids. Germline lookup yields CDR1 ENHRY and CDR2 SYGVKD. This chain's CDR3 is CAISGLAGGAYEQYF. CDR3 coding DNA: TGTGCCATCAGCGGACTAGCGGGGGGGGCCTACGAGCAGTACTTC.

The chain has TRBV19 and TRBJ1-2; tentatively, D is TRBD1 (5 bases). The CDR3 extends over 12 amino acids. V lost 8 bases and J lost 4, with 11 bases in between. CDR1 LNHDA and CDR2 SQIVND come from the germline V gene (reference sequence). CDR3: CASGGGVYGYTF. For the CDR3, the DNA is TGTGCCAGTGGGGGGGGTGTCTATGGCTACACCTTC.

This clone has a single count. The V gene is TRBV20-1, the J gene TRBJ2-7; maybe TRBD2 (5 bases). Per germline, CDR1 DFQATT and CDR2 SNEGSKA (reference sequence). The CDR3 has 14 residues. Trimming took 3 bases from V and 2 from J, leaving 14 bases between them. The CDR3 DNA follows: TGCAGTGCTAGTGGCGGGCATTTGACCTACGAGCAGTACTTC. Protein sequence: CSASGGHLTYEQYF.

The V and J genes are TRBV28 and TRBJ2-1, with TRBD2 as a possible D gene (6 bases). With 2 bases removed from V and 4 bases from J, the gap between germline ends came to 12 bases. The germline gives CDR1 MDHEN, CDR2 SYDVKM. This CDR3 spans 15 amino acids. The CDR3 region is CASSLGGTGYNEQFF. In DNA, the CDR3 is TGTGCCAGCAGTTTAGGGGGGACGGGGTACAATGAGCAGTTCTTC.

This sequence joins TRBV19 and TRBJ2-7; 7 bases match TRBD1. The CDR3 extends over 14 amino acids. Germline loops: CDR1 LNHDA, CDR2 SQIVND (reference sequence). The ends lost 3 bases at V and 4 bases at J; junction bases unmatched: 6. The CDR3 sequence is CASSISGGHYEQYF. CDR3 sequence (DNA): TGTGCCAGTAGTATTTCAGGGGGTCATTACGAGCAGTACTTC.

This chain links TRBV13 with TRBJ2-1; D is perhaps TRBD1 (6 bases). Trimming pared 5 bases from V and 2 bases from J, leaving 13 bases between. The CDR3 extends over 15 amino acids. The germline V gene has CDR1 PRHDT and CDR2 FYEKMQ (reference sequence). In DNA, the CDR3 is TGTGCCAGCAGCCCCACAGGGTCTACCTACAATGAGCAGTTCTTC. Encoded protein: CASSPTGSTYNEQFF.

The CDR3 sequence: CASSEGGRGQGETQYF. For the CDR3, the DNA is TGTGCCAGCAGTGAAGGTGGCAGGGGTCAGGGAGAGACCCAGTACTTC. This sequence joins TRBV2 and TRBJ2-5; D is possibly TRBD1 (6 bases). This CDR3 is built from 16 residues. Trimming removed 1 base from V and 4 bases from J, with 16 bases in between. Germline V gene data show CDR1 as SNHLY and CDR2 as FYNNEI.

This clone has only a few counts. The J gene is TRBJ2-5, the V gene TRBV5-1; TRBD1 matches 8 bases. This CDR3 is built from 14 residues. Trimming at V came to 4 bases and at J to 2 bases, leaving 4 bases not matched to a gene. Germline assignment: CDR1 SGHRS and CDR2 YFSETQ. In DNA form, the CDR3 reads TGCGCCAGCAGCCTCGACAGGGGACAAGAGACCCAGTACTTC. It is translated as CASSLDRGQETQYF.

CDR3 sequence (DNA): TGTGCCAGCAGCTTAGCCGGGACAGGGAAGGAAGCTTTCTTT. Its translation is CASSLAGTGKEAFF. The rearrangement joins TRBV7-9 to TRBJ1-1; 9 bases are a match to TRBD1. CDR3 length: 14 amino acids. Germline V gene lookup returns CDR1 SEHNR and CDR2 FQNEAQ (reference sequence). J was trimmed by 8 bases and V by 0 bases; bases with no gene match: 4.

The V call is TRBV6-6, the J call TRBJ1-1; 8 bases map to TRBD1. Germline values: CDR1 MNHNY, CDR2 SVGAGI (reference sequence). The V segment lost 6 bases and the J segment 5 bases; nucleotides outside the gene matches: 5. The CDR3 spans 13 residues. CDR3 residues: CASSPGGRTEAFF. The DNA for the CDR3 is TGTGCCAGCAGCCCAGGGGGCAGGACTGAAGCTTTCTTT.

This chain uses TRBV5-5 with TRBJ2-3, with 15 bases identical to TRBD2. The CDR3 is made up of 17 amino acids. CDR1 and CDR2 (germline): SGHKS, YYEKEE (reference sequence). V shed 3 bases, J shed 2 bases, and the junction held 4 bases outside the gene matches. As DNA, the CDR3 is TGTGCCAGCAGCTACGGGACTAGCGGGGGGATCACAGATACGCAGTATTTT. The encoded protein is CASSYGTSGGITDTQYF. The full variable domain, its missing parts supplied by reference TRBV5-5 and TRBJ2-3, is DAGVTQSPTHLIKTRGQQVTLRCSPISGHKSVSWYQQVLGQGPQFIFQYYEKEERGRGNFPDRFSARQFPNYSSELNVNALLLGDSALYLCASSYGTSGGITDTQYFGPGTRLTVL.

The rearrangement uses TRBV4-3 and TRBJ2-4; either TRBD1 or TRBD2 may fit D (7 bases each). Germline assignment: CDR1 LGHNA and CDR2 YSLEER. Trimming left V 3 bases short and J 8 bases short, with 14 bases between. The CDR3 is 14 residues long. The CDR3 sequence is CASSQSQGGYIQYF. The CDR3 nucleotides are TGCGCCAGCAGCCAGTCGCAGGGGGGGTACATTCAGTACTTC.

The chain has TRBV18 and TRBJ2-7; TRBD1 is a possible D gene (6 bases). V shed 3 bases and J shed 5 bases, with 17 bases lying between them. This CDR3 spans 15 amino acids. Germline lookup yields CDR1 KGHSH and CDR2 LQKENI. Here the CDR3 DNA reads TGTGCCAGCTCACCGCTTCGGACAGTGGGGGACGAGCAGTACTTC. Residues: CASSPLRTVGDEQYF.

This chain links TRBV7-8 with TRBJ1-4, with D unresolved. Trimming left V 1 base short and J 1 base short, with 7 bases between. The CDR3 consists of 15 residues. From germline, CDR1 is SGHVS and CDR2 FQNEAQ. For the CDR3, the DNA is TGTGCCAGCAGCTTAGGGGCGGGAACTAATGAAAAACTGTTTTTT. It translates to CASSLGAGTNEKLFF.

In this sample, this clone turned up a few times. The chain carries TRBV24-1 and TRBJ2-1; maybe TRBD2 (6 bases). This CDR3 has 15 residues. Germline values: CDR1 KGHDR, CDR2 SFDVKD. V was shortened by 0 bases and J by 6 bases, with 11 bases between the two germline ends. The CDR3 reads CATSDLQRTTNEQFF. In nucleotides, the CDR3 is TGTGCCACCAGTGATTTGCAAAGGACTACCAATGAGCAGTTCTTC.

This chain connects TRBV21-1 to TRBJ1-6; the table's D call, TRBD1, has no DNA check behind it. TRBV21-1 is noted as a pseudogene. The CDR3 covers 14 residues. CDR3 in DNA: TGTGCCAGCAGCCCGAGACAAAATAATTCACCCCTCCACTTT. Its translation is CASSPRQNNSPLHF.

V usage is TRBV19 and J usage is TRBJ1-2; 7 nucleotides agree with TRBD1. CDR3 length: 14 amino acids. Germline lookup yields CDR1 LNHDA and CDR2 SQIVND (reference sequence). The V gene end was trimmed by 7 bases and the J gene end by 8 bases; junction bases not matched to a gene: 13. DNA for the CDR3: TGTGCCAGTACTTGGGACAGAGTTTCGATGGGCTACACCTTC. Its protein is CASTWDRVSMGYTF.

The genes are TRBV5-4 and TRBJ1-2; D not certain. There are 16 residues in the CDR3. V was trimmed by 4 bases and J by 3 bases, leaving 19 bases between them. Germline values: CDR1 SGHNT, CDR2 YYREEE (reference sequence). Written as DNA, the CDR3 is TGTGCCAGCAGCCCGGTTAGGCCACCGAGGGACTATGGCTACACCTTC. It encodes CASSPVRPPRDYGYTF.

The genes are TRBV11-3 and TRBJ1-6; D unresolved. Germline V lookup: CDR1 SGHNT, CDR2 YENEEA. Trimming cost V 6 bases and J 11 bases, with 17 bases left between them. The CDR3 has 14 residues. In DNA form, the CDR3 reads TGTGCCAGCAGTTACGGACGCTCGCGGACACCCCTCCACTTT. Residues: CASSYGRSRTPLHF.